This TCR beta chain comes out of a study of T cell responses to AZD1222 COVID-19 vaccine. Study-wide results and limits: Vaccine-related CD4 TCRs covered spike, predominating at 160-218 and 743-854. Reports say nearly half of spike-specific TCRs go after unmutated variant regions. Females made up more of the donors, who were largely white British, and clonal diversity may have come out too low.

Here immunoSEQ multiplex PCR was the method, and the copy in TCRdb shows in-frame clones only, minus some. The table lists some 96,000 clones, about 88% of them singletons, with about 2.5% in the top ten. This clone was counted between two and nine times. Antigen specificity is unknown. Germline CDR1 and CDR2: SGHNT and YYREEE (reference sequence). CDR3 length: 17 residues. V lost 3 bases, J lost 2 bases, and 12 bases stayed unmatched. V is TRBV5-4 and J is TRBJ2-7, with 9 bases matching TRBD1. The TCR sequence derives from an adult in good health. This specimen was peripheral blood, taken on day 0 of AZD1222 vaccination. The CDR3 region has the DNA TGTGCCAGCAGCTCCGGGACAGGGAAAGTTCTCACCTACGAGCAGTACTTC. This sequence encodes CASSSGTGKVLTYEQYF.